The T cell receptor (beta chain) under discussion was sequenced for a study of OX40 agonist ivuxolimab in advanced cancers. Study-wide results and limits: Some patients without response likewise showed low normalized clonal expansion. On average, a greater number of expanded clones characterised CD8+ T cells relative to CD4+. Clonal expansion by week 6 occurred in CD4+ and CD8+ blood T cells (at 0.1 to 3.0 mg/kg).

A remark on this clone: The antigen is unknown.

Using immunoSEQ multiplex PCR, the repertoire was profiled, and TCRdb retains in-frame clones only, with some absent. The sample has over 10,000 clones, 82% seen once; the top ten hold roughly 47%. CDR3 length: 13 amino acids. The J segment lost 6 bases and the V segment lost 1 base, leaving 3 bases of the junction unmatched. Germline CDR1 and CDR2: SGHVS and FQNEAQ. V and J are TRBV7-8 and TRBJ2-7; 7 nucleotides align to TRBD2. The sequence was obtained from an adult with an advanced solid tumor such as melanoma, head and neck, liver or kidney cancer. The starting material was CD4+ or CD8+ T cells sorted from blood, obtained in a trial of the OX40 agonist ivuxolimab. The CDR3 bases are TGTGCCAGCAGCTTAGTTGGGGGGGGCGAGCAGTACTTC. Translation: CASSLVGGGEQYF. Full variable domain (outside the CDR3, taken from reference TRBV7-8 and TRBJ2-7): GAGVSQSPRYKVAKRGQDVALRCDPISGHVSLFWYQQALGQGPEFLTYFQNEAQLDKSGLPSDRFFAERPEGSVSTLKIQRTQQEDSAVYLCASSLVGGGEQYFGPGTRLTVT.